This is a list of T cell receptor beta chains from one sample in a study of blood T cell repertoires in COVID-19. Clones were sequenced by immunoSEQ multiplex PCR, and TCRdb holds only the in-frame ones, with some missing. The sample lists 200,000 to 250,000 clones, 86% seen once, with about 4% in the top ten. Sequenced: PBMCs or T cells enriched from blood (not recorded which). These receptors originate from a woman in her thirties or forties with acute COVID-19. Each CDR3 is given with its conserved first and last residue.

TRBV6-2/TRBV6-3	CASSYTRQGYGYTF
TRBV25-1	CASSSGVTEAFF
TRBV15	CATSRDRGGMTEAFF
TRBV5-1	CASSLETGHLNTEAFF
TRBV9	CASGHEQGANTEAFF
TRBV19	CASSMGQGNTGELFF
TRBV6-5	CASSYSRTGVEAFF
TRBV7-2	CASSTPTGAGNQPQHF
TRBV25-1	CASSMPGDYGYTF
TRBV5-1	CASSPLTGDAAGGYTF
TRBV7-8	CASSPVGGSGSKATEAFF
TRBV29-1	CSVDKADTQYF
TRBV5-1	CASSLAISAYEQYF
TRBV11-3	CASSLQGAMDYGYTF
TRBV28	CASFTSGRTGELFF
TRBV4-1	CASSQTSGGEYEQYF
TRBV6-1	CASSEGTYWGQPQHF
TRBV5-1	CASSLSRQVRGDTQYF
TRBV9	CASSVVPGPKEGTEAFF
TRBV24-1	CAVTTGRNTEAFF
TRBV7-2	CASSPRTGHYYGYTF
TRBV20-1	CSASQTGANTGELFF
TRBV5-1	CASSHGTAGTEAFF
TRBV19	CASSGQGSSPLHF
TRBV7-3	CASSSGTGGLGYTF
TRBV29-1	CSVGVGVGEKLFF
TRBV5-1	CASSLGVGGNQPQHF
TRBV2	CASSEWEGTLGYGYTF
TRBV12-3/TRBV12-4	CASKQGNTEAFF
TRBV4-1	CASSQVMGPPGNTIYF
TRBV15	CATSRSTGISGNTIYF
TRBV27	CASSLSLSYEQYF
TRBV25-1	CASSAENRANEKLFF
TRBV19	CASSQQGPMNTEAFF
TRBV3-1/TRBV3-2	CASGRGGTDTQYF
TRBV25-1	CASRSGTAPYEQYF
TRBV12-3/TRBV12-4	CASRENTEAFF
TRBV6-5	CASREGGEQFF
TRBV5-1	CASSLAGGVEKLFF
TRBV7-2	CASSSSMDRARYTF
TRBV9	CASSPRQTPLALHF
TRBV7-2	CASSARLGDRGPDTEAFF
TRBV7-6	CASSLVATGGELFF
TRBV7-8	CASRLEGAVGTPQHF
TRBV15	CATSIGESVFNEQFF
TRBV19	CASSTEQGWNTEAFF
TRBV7-3	CASSLGGTGWNNEQFF
TRBV11-2	CASSSPPLGVGPGQYF
TRBV9	CASSQGLAGVETQYF
TRBV5-1	CASSWRSGNEQFF
TRBV30	CASPAGGGNTGELFF
TRBV30	CAWGDQGPGELFF
TRBV3-1/TRBV3-2	CASSRGAPSAPEQYF
TRBV30	CAWRRRVDHTIYF